Given below is one T cell receptor (beta chain) in context. The antigen is undetermined. This entry is derived from a study of cytomegalovirus exposure and HLA in healthy donors. Findings and limits, study-wide: A later analysis found common viral pathogens apparently linked to several of the most significant clusters. Among TCR beta chains, those listed as cytomegalovirus-associated numbered under 200.

PCR amplification relied on 60 Vbeta primers (plus 13 Jbeta primers). Per the study methods: An analysis that came later counted 70 million to 100 million unique TCR beta chains, 10 million to 11 million shared. Clones were sequenced by immunoSEQ multiplex PCR, and TCRdb holds only the in-frame ones, with some missing. V and J calls and clone size are given by that table; D and trimming were obtained from the DNA. Altogether around 120,000 clones are present, around 80% being singletons, with the ten largest covering 0.24%. The clonotype originates from a man in his forties or fifties in good health and CMV-seronegative. Sequencing was done on a sample of PBMCs.

CDR3 protein: CANSQGIYNEQFF. In nucleotides, the CDR3 is TGTGCCAACTCCCAGGGGATCTACAATGAGCAGTTCTTC. V and J are TRBV2 and TRBJ2-1; D possibly corresponds to TRBD1 (6 bases). Trimming removed 10 bases from V and 3 bases from J, with 13 bases in between. Germline-derived CDR1 and CDR2 are SNHLY and FYNNEI. The CDR3 length is 13 residues.